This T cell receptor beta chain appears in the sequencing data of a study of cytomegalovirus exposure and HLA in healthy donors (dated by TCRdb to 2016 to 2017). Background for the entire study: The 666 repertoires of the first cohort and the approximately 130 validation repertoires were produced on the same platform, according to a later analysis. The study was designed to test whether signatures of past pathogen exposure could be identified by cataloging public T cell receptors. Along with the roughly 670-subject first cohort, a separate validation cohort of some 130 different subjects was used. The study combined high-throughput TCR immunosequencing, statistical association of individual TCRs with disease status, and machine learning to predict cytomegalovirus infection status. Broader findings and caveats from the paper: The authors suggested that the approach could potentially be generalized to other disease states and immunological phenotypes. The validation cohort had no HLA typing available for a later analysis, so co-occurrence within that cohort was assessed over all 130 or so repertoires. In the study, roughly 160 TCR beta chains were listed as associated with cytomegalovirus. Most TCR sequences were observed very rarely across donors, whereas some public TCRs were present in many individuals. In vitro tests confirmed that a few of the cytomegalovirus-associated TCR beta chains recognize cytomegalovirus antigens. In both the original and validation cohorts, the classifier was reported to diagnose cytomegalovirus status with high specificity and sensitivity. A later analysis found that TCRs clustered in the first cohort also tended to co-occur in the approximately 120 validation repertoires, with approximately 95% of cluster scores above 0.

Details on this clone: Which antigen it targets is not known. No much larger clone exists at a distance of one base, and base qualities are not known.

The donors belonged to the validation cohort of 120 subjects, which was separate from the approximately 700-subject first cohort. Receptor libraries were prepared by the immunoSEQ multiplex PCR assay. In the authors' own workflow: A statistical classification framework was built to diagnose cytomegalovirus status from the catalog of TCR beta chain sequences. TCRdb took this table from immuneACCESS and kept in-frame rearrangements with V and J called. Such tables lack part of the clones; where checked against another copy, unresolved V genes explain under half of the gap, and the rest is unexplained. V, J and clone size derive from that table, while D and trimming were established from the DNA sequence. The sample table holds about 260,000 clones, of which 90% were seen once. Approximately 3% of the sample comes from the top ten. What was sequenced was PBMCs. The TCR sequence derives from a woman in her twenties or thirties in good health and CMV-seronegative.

The CDR3 has the sequence CASGPQGNNEQFF. The nucleotide sequence reads TGTGCCAGCGGCCCCCAGGGGAACAATGAGCAGTTCTTC. Recombination connected TRBV2 to TRBJ2-1; a tentative D match to TRBD1 spans 6 bases. The CDR3 covers 13 residues, taking in both the cysteine and the phenylalanine. Only the CDR3 DNA stays, 39 bases, in frame from base 1. Trimming removed 8 bases from V and 5 bases from J, leaving 13 bases between the germline ends. The germline V gene sets CDR1 to SNHLY and CDR2 to FYNNEI.